This T cell receptor (beta chain) was identified in a study of blood T cells in healthy people across ages. The CDR3 contains 16 residues. CDR1 MNHEY and CDR2 SVGEGT come from the germline V gene. Germline trimming cut 5 bases from V and 0 bases from J; bases unmatched to any gene: 6. The second PCR ran roughly 6 to 11 cycles with a sample-barcoded 5' primer and J-beta primers. TCRdb re-called the 5' RACE reads through MiXCR, storing one row per CDR3 protein. This table holds more than 700,000 distinct CDR3 sequences, 46% found once. Only a few counts were recorded for this clonotype. V usage is TRBV6-2 or TRBV6-3 and J usage is TRBJ2-7, with 11 nucleotides matching TRBD2. This TCR derives from an elderly man in good health. The sequencing sample was made of blood. CDR3 amino acids: CASSPRLAGSSYEQYF. As DNA, the CDR3 is TGTGCCAGCAGTCCGCGACTAGCGGGGAGCTCCTACGAGCAGTACTTC.